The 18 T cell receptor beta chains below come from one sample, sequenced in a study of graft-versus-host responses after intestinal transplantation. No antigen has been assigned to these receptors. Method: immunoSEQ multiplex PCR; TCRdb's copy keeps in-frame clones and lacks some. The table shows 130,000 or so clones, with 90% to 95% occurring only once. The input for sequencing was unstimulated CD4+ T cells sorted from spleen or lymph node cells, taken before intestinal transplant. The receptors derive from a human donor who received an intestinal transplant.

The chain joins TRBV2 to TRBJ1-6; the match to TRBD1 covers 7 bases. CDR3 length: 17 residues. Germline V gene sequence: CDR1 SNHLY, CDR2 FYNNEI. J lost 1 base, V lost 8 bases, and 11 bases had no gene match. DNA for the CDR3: TGTGCCAGCGCTTTAGCAGGGGGTTTTTCCTATAATTCACCCCTCCACTTT. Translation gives CASALAGGFSYNSPLHF.

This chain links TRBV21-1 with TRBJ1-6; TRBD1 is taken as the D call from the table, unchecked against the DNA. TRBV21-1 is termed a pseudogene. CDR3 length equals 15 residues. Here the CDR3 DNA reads TGTGCCAGCAGCGAGCGACAGCAAGGCAATTCACCCCTCCACTTT. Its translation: CASSERQQGNSPLHF.

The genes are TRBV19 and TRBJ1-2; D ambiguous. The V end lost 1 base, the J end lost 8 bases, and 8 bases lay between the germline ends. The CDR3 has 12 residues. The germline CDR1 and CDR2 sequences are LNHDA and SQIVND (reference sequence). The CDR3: CASSIGGLGYTF. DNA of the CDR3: TGTGCCAGTAGTATAGGGGGATTGGGCTACACCTTC.

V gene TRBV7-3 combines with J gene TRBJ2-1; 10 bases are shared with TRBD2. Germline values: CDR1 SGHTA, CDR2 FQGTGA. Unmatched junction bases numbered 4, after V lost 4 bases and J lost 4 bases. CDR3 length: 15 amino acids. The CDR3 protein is CASSYLAGEYNEQFF. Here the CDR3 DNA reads TGTGCCAGCAGCTACCTAGCGGGGGAATACAATGAGCAGTTCTTC.

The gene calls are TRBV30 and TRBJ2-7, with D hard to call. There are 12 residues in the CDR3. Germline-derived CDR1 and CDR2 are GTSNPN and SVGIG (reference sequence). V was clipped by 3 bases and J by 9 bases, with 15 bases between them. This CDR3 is CAWSPYRATQYF. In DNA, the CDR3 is TGTGCCTGGAGCCCGTACCGGGCGACGCAGTACTTC.

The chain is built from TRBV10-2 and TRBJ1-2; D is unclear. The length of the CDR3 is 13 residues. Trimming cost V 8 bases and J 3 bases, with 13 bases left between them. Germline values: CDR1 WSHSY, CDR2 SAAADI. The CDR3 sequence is CASGKGGYYGYTF. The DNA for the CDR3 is TGCGCCAGCGGGAAGGGAGGTTACTATGGCTACACCTTC.

CDR3 DNA: TGCGCCAGCAGCTTGGAGAGAAGAGGGGCCCATCGGACAGATACGCAGTATTTT. Its protein is CASSLERRGAHRTDTQYF. The V gene is TRBV5-1, the J gene TRBJ2-3; perhaps D is TRBD1 or TRBD2 (5 bases each). CDR1 and CDR2 (germline): SGHRS, YFSETQ. The CDR3 contains 18 residues. Trimming removed 0 bases at V and 3 bases at J, with 20 bases between.

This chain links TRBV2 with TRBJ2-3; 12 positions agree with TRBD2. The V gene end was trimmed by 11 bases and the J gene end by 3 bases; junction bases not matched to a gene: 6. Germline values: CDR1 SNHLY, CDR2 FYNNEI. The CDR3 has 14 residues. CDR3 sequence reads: CAGSSGGATDTQYF. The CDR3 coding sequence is TGTGCCGGGTCTAGCGGGGGGGCAACAGATACGCAGTATTTT.

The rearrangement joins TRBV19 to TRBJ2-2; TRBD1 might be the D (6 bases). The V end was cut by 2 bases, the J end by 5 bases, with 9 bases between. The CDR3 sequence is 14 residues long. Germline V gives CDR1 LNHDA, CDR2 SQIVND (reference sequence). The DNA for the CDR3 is TGTGCCAGTAGTATAAACAGGGATACCGGGGAGCTGTTTTTT. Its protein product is CASSINRDTGELFF. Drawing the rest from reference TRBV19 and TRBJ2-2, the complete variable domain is DGGITQSPKYLFRKEGQNVTLSCEQNLNHDAMYWYRQDPGQGLRLIYYSQIVNDFQKGDIAEGYSVSREKKESFPLTVTSAQKNPTAFYLCASSINRDTGELFFGEGSRLTVL.

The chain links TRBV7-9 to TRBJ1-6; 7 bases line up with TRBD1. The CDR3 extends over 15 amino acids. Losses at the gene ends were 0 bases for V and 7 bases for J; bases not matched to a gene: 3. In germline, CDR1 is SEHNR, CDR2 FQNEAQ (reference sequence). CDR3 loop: CASSLAGQPNSPLHF. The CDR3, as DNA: TGTGCCAGCAGCTTAGCGGGACAGCCCAATTCACCCCTCCACTTT.

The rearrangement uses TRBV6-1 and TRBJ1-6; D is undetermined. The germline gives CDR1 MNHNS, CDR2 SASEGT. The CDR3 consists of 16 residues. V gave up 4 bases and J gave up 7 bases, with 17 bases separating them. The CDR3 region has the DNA TGTGCCAGCAGTGCCGAGTGGGGTCTGGGGAATTCACCCCTCCACTTT. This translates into CASSAEWGLGNSPLHF.

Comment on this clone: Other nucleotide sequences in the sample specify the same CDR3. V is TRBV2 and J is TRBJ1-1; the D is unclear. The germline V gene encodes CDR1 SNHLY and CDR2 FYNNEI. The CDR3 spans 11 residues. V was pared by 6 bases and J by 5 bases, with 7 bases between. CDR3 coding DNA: TGTGCCAGCAGACGGAGTACTGAAGCTTTCTTT. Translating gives CASRRSTEAFF.

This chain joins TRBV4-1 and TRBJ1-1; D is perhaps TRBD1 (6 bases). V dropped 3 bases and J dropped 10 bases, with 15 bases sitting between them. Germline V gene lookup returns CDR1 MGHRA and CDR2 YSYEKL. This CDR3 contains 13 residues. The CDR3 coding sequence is TGCGCCAGCAGCCAGCCCGGGGGGGCGGGAGCTTTCTTT. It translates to CASSQPGGAGAFF.

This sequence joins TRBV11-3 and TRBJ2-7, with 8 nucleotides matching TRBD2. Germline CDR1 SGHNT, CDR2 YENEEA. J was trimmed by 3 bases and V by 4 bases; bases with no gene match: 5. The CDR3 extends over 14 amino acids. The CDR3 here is CASSSGGSIYEQYF. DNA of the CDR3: TGTGCCAGCAGCTCGGGGGGGTCGATCTACGAGCAGTACTTC.

The CDR3 protein is CASSLGGSSYNSPLHF. The CDR3 coding sequence is TGTGCCAGCAGCTTAGGGGGAAGCTCCTATAATTCACCCCTCCACTTT. This rearrangement joins TRBV7-2 to TRBJ1-6; D gene uncertain. From germline, CDR1 is SGHTA and CDR2 FQGNSA. V was clipped by 1 base and J by 0 bases, with 7 bases between them. This CDR3 region has 16 residues.

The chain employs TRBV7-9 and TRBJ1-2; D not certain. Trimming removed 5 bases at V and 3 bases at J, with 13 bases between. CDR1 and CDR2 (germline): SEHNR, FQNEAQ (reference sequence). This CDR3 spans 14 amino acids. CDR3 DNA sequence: TGTGCCAGCAGCCCGAGAGGGTGGGACTATGGCTACACCTTC. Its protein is CASSPRGWDYGYTF.

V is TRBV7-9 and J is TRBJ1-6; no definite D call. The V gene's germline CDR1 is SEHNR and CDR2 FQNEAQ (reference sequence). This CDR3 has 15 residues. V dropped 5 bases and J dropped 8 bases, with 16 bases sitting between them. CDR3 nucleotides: TGTGCCAGCAGCCCGCGCTTTCCCACCTATTCACCCCTCCACTTT. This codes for CASSPRFPTYSPLHF.

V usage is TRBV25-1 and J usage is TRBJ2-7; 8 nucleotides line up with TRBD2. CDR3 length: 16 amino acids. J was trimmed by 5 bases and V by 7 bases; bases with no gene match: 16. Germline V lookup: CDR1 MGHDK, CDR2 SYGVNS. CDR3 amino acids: CASNGGLGGGPHEQYF. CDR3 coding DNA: TGTGCCAGCAACGGAGGGTTAGGCGGGGGGCCCCACGAGCAGTACTTC.